The entry below describes one TCR beta chain. The antigen is undetermined. According to the study, genomic DNA was the template for TCR beta VDJ and CDR3 profiling. TCRdb re-analysed the reads in MiXCR, keeping a single row per CDR3 protein. Of around 430,000 distinct CDR3 sequences in the sample, 25% to 40% were seen once. These data belong to a study of CD8+CD57+ T cells in acquired aplastic anemia. General study results and limits: Between the patient and control groups, CD8+ Simpson's diversity did not differ significantly.

Patients selected for sequencing had displayed CD8+CD57+ cell expansion by flow cytometry. The clonotype comes from a human donor with aplastic anemia. Specimen: sorted CD4+, CD8+, or CD8+CD57+ T cells (not recorded which) from PBMCs.

The CDR3 sequence: CATSAKTDSYGYTF. The CDR3 coding sequence is TGTGCCACCAGCGCTAAGACGGACAGCTATGGCTACACCTTC. This chain connects TRBV24-1 to TRBJ1-2; possibly TRBD1 for D (6 bases). The V gene lost 7 bases and the J gene lost 4 bases, with 15 bases spanning the gap. The CDR3 covers 14 residues. Germline V CDR1 and CDR2: KGHDR, SFDVKD.